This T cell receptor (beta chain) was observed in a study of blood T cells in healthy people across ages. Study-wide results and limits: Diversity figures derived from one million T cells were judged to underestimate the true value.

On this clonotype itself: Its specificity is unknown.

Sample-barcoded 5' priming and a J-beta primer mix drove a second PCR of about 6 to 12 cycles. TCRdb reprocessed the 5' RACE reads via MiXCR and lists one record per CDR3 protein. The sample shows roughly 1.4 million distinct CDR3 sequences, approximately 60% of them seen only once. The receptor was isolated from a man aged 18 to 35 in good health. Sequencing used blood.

The CDR3 loop is CASKTEPMNTEAFF. The CDR3 DNA is TGCGCCAGCAAGACAGAGCCCATGAACACTGAAGCTTTCTTT. The rearrangement joins TRBV4-1 to TRBJ1-1; TRBD1 might be the D (5 bases). V lost 7 bases and J 0 bases, leaving 12 bases between the germline ends. The germline CDR1 and CDR2 sequences are MGHRA and YSYEKL. The CDR3 length is 14 residues.